This T cell receptor (beta chain) originates from a study of T cells after posttransplantation cyclophosphamide. Germline V gene data show CDR1 as MNHEY and CDR2 as SVGAGI. Trimming stripped 6 bases from V and 1 base from J, with 15 bases between. The CDR3 has 15 amino acids. Assay: immunoSEQ multiplex PCR; the TCRdb copy retains only in-frame clones and omits some. The table includes about 52,000 clones, roughly 92% detected once. Note on this clone: What it binds is unknown.

Whole-study results and caveats: Tissue-infiltrating T cells from skin or gut overlapped little with blood T cells. TRB clonality was highly associated with recipient CMV seropositivity and reactivation.

J is TRBJ1-1 and V is TRBV6-5; possible D gene TRBD1, 6 bases. The sample taken for sequencing was PBMCs. The source is a woman aged 25 to 39 in good health and a related stem cell transplant donor. The CDR3 spells CASRPWGGWNTEAFF. The CDR3 DNA sequence: TGTGCCAGCAGGCCCTGGGGGGGCTGGAACACTGAAGCTTTCTTT.